The rows below give T cell receptor beta chains drawn from one sample of a study of cytomegalovirus exposure and HLA in healthy donors. Assay used: immunoSEQ multiplex PCR; TCRdb lists only in-frame clones, some missing. The sample lists 120,000 or so clones; roughly four fifths were seen once. The sample comprised PBMCs. The receptors were gathered from a male donor in good health and CMV-seropositive. Both conserved end residues are part of each CDR3. The order of the fields is clone size, D gene, V gene, J gene, CDR3 protein, CDR3 DNA. A D gene is named only where the DNA matches it firmly. Clone size, where shown, is once, few, many, or a class for clones that have expanded.

NA	NA	TRBV6-1	TRBJ1-4	CASSVEVNEKLFF	TGTGCCAGCAGTGTCGAGGTTAATGAAAAACTGTTTTTT
NA	NA	TRBV28	TRBJ2-7	CASSFSLGLGGYEQYF	TGTGCCAGCAGTTTTTCTTTGGGGCTAGGCGGCTACGAGCAGTACTTC
NA	TRBD2	TRBV4-2	TRBJ2-3	CASSQGSGSADTQYF	TGTGCCAGCAGCCAAGGTAGCGGGAGTGCAGATACGCAGTATTTT
NA	NA	TRBV7-9	TRBJ2-5	CASSHGGGEETQYF	TGTGCCAGCAGCCACGGGGGTGGTGAAGAGACCCAGTACTTC
NA	NA	TRBV29-1	TRBJ2-6	CSVSEAGANVLTF	TGCAGCGTCTCAGAGGCCGGGGCCAACGTCCTGACTTTC
NA	NA	TRBV7-3	TRBJ1-1	CASSLNGGQNTEAFF	TGTGCCAGCAGCTTAAATGGGGGACAGAACACTGAAGCTTTCTTT
NA	NA	TRBV15	TRBJ2-1	CATSSLRSPYNEQFF	TGTGCCACCAGCAGTTTGCGTAGCCCCTACAATGAGCAGTTCTTC
once	TRBD2	TRBV27	TRBJ2-3	CASSPRREGDTQYF	TGTGCCAGCAGTCCCAGGCGGGAGGGAGATACGCAGTATTTT
NA	NA	TRBV28	TRBJ2-3	CASNSGTRGADTQYF	TGTGCCAGCAACAGCGGGACACGGGGTGCAGATACGCAGTATTTT
few	TRBD1	TRBV19	TRBJ1-2	CASRNLDRGSYTF	TGTGCCAGTAGGAATCTTGACAGGGGTAGCTACACCTTC
NA	TRBD2	TRBV10-2	TRBJ2-1	CASSELAGVHEQFF	TGCGCCAGCAGTGAACTAGCGGGAGTCCATGAGCAGTTCTTC
NA	NA	TRBV7-3	TRBJ2-7	CASSPPGSLEQYF	TGTGCCAGCAGCCCCCCAGGGTCGTTAGAGCAGTACTTC
NA	NA	TRBV12-5	TRBJ2-2	CASGLTPPSIKQGPTNTGELFF	TGTGCTAGTGGTTTGACACCTCCATCGATAAAACAGGGCCCTACGAACACCGGGGAGCTGTTTTTT
few	NA	TRBV7-9	TRBJ2-1	CASSPDYRYNNEQFF	TGTGCCAGCAGCCCGGACTACCGGTACAACAATGAGCAGTTCTTC
NA	TRBD2	TRBV7-9	TRBJ2-7	CASSLTSGPRGEQYF	TGTGCCAGCAGCTTAACTAGCGGGCCGCGTGGGGAGCAGTACTTC
few	TRBD1	TRBV5-4	TRBJ2-7	CASTPGQGTGEQYF	TGTGCCAGCACCCCGGGACAGGGGACGGGTGAGCAGTACTTC
NA	TRBD1	TRBV19	TRBJ2-7	CASSRPGQHYEQYF	TGTGCCAGTAGTAGGCCGGGACAGCACTACGAGCAGTACTTC
NA	NA	TRBV7-9	TRBJ2-7	CASSLIGAGSREQYF	TGTGCCAGCAGTCTCATTGGGGCAGGTTCGCGAGAGCAGTACTTC
NA	NA	TRBV6-5	TRBJ2-1	CASSYSVSNEQFF	TGTGCCAGCAGTTACTCGGTGAGCAATGAGCAGTTCTTC
few	TRBD1	TRBV4-2	TRBJ2-3	CASSLGGRETADTQYF	TGTGCCAGCAGCCTAGGGGGCAGGGAAACGGCGGATACGCAGTATTTT
NA	NA	TRBV6-5	TRBJ2-7	CASSYQTDSYEQYF	TGTGCCAGCAGTTACCAGACAGACAGCTACGAGCAGTACTTC
NA	NA	TRBV6-6	TRBJ1-1	CASRARRPPEAFF	TGTGCCAGCAGGGCCAGGAGGCCCCCTGAAGCTTTCTTT
NA	NA	TRBV7-9	TRBJ2-5	CSSSPPLAGTQYF	TGTTCCAGCAGCCCCCCCCTGGCGGGGACCCAGTACTTC
NA	NA	TRBV4-1	TRBJ2-7	CASSQDEVAGEQYF	TGCGCCAGCAGCCAAGATGAGGTGGCGGGTGAGCAGTACTTC
NA	NA	TRBV7-2	TRBJ2-2	CASRPTAGNTGELFF	TGTGCCAGCAGACCGACGGCAGGGAACACCGGGGAGCTGTTTTTT
once	TRBD1	TRBV6-1	TRBJ2-7	CASKPVQGAENEQYF	TGTGCCAGCAAACCTGTACAGGGGGCTGAGAACGAGCAGTACTTC
NA	NA	TRBV7-2	TRBJ1-4	CASSLALSGGHEKLFF	TGTGCCAGCAGCTTAGCGCTTAGCGGGGGGCATGAAAAACTGTTTTTT
few	NA	TRBV11-2	TRBJ1-1	CASSLRAFSEAFF	TGTGCCAGCAGCTTGCGGGCTTTTAGTGAAGCTTTCTTT
NA	NA	TRBV7-3	TRBJ2-1	CASSTWGGRINEQFF	TGTGCCAGCAGCACGTGGGGGGGGCGAATCAATGAGCAGTTCTTC
once	TRBD2	TRBV4-2	TRBJ2-7	CASSQDEREGRAEQYF	TGTGCCAGCAGCCAAGATGAGCGGGAGGGCCGTGCCGAGCAGTACTTC
NA	NA	TRBV2	TRBJ2-7	CATNRGDRSYEQYF	TGTGCCACGAACCGGGGGGACAGGTCCTACGAGCAGTACTTC
NA	TRBD2	TRBV5-1	TRBJ2-5	CASSSGLAGETQYF	TGCGCCAGCAGCTCGGGACTAGCGGGAGAGACCCAGTACTTC
NA	NA	TRBV19	TRBJ1-2	CASSSPGSYGYTF	TGTGCCAGTAGTAGTCCGGGGAGCTATGGCTACACCTTC
NA	TRBD2	TRBV5-6	TRBJ2-1	CASSPLGEGRNEQFF	TGTGCCAGCAGCCCTTTAGGGGAGGGCCGAAATGAGCAGTTCTTC
NA	TRBD2	TRBV4-1	TRBJ2-7	CASSLGLAGSSYEQYF	TGCGCCAGCAGCCTAGGTCTAGCGGGATCGTCCTACGAGCAGTACTTC
once	NA	TRBV21-1	TRBJ1-1	CASSKMRGKGARTEAFF	TGTGCCAGCAGCAAAATGCGAGGAAAGGGGGCGCGAACTGAAGCTTTCTTT
NA	TRBD2	TRBV4-2	TRBJ2-2	CASSQVGLAGGLHITGELFF	TGTGCCAGCAGCCAAGTAGGGCTAGCGGGAGGACTCCACATTACCGGGGAGCTGTTTTTT
NA	NA	TRBV28	TRBJ1-2	CASSLLTYGYTF	TGTGCCAGCAGTTTGTTGACTTATGGCTACACCTTC
NA	TRBD1	TRBV7-8	TRBJ2-3	CASSLWTGPSTDTQYF	TGTGCCAGCAGCCTTTGGACAGGGCCTAGCACAGATACGCAGTATTTT
NA	TRBD2	TRBV9	TRBJ2-3	CASTGRTDTQYF	TGTGCCAGCACCGGGAGGACAGATACGCAGTATTTT
NA	NA	TRBV30	TRBJ2-2	CAWSVSWNTGELFF	TGTGCCTGGAGTGTTTCCTGGAACACCGGGGAGCTGTTTTTT
NA	TRBD1	TRBV6-1	TRBJ2-7	CASRRTGGREQYF	TGTGCCAGCAGACGGACAGGGGGCCGCGAGCAGTACTTC
NA	TRBD2	TRBV7-9	TRBJ2-7	CASSGTSGTRGVYEQYF	TGTGCCAGCAGCGGGACTAGCGGGACGCGGGGGGTTTACGAGCAGTACTTC
NA	NA	TRBV19	TRBJ2-7	CASKEGSNYEQYF	TGTGCCAGTAAGGAGGGGTCTAACTACGAGCAGTACTTC
NA	NA	TRBV30	TRBJ1-5	CAWSVQGNQPQHF	TGTGCCTGGAGTGTCCAGGGCAATCAGCCCCAGCATTTT
NA	NA	TRBV5-5	TRBJ1-3	CASSFEITSGNTIYF	TGTGCCAGCAGCTTTGAGATAACCTCTGGAAACACCATATATTTT
NA	NA	TRBV30	TRBJ2-5	CAWSVPALETQYF	TGTGCCTGGAGTGTCCCCGCGCTGGAGACCCAGTACTTC
NA	NA	TRBV29-1	TRBJ1-1	CSVEFGGGPRNTEAFF	TGCAGCGTTGAATTTGGAGGCGGGCCTAGGAACACTGAAGCTTTCTTT
NA	NA	TRBV6-1	TRBJ2-1	CASMYRPPEQFF	TGTGCCAGCATGTACAGGCCACCCGAGCAGTTCTTC
NA	TRBD2	TRBV30	TRBJ2-3	CAWSAPGTRGDTQYF	TGTGCCTGGAGTGCCCCCGGGACTAGGGGGGATACGCAGTATTTT
NA	TRBD2	TRBV15	TRBJ2-5	CATSRAAGVPQETQYF	TGTGCCACCAGCAGAGCAGCGGGAGTCCCCCAAGAGACCCAGTACTTC
NA	NA	TRBV4-2	TRBJ2-1	CASSQGLVSSEQFF	TGTGCCAGCAGCCAAGGGTTGGTGAGCTCGGAGCAGTTCTTC